This TCR beta chain appears in the sequencing data of a study of CD8 T cells in Susac syndrome. Study-wide results and limits: An acknowledgment was made by the study that its TCR sequencing and HLA analysis involved relatively few individuals.

Losses at the gene ends were 7 bases for V and 4 bases for J; bases not matched to a gene: 8. Germline CDR1 and CDR2: ENHRY and SYGVKD. CDR3 length: 14 amino acids. RNA amounts of about 0.45 to 1 ug underwent reverse transcription with random hexamers. Amplification of TCR beta CDR3 by immunoSEQ multiplex PCR spanned 54 Vbeta and 13 Jbeta. TCRdb called the immunoSEQ multiplex PCR reads again in MiXCR, with one record for every CDR3 protein. In the table there are around 180,000 distinct CDR3 sequences, approximately 93% of which are singletons. CD8+ and CD4+ blood T cells underwent TCR beta sequencing. Concerning this clonotype itself: The antigen is not known.

The source of this sequence is a human donor with multiple sclerosis. The rearrangement joins TRBV10-3 to TRBJ2-7; 9 bases map to TRBD1. The sequenced material came from CD4+ T cells from PBMCs. The CDR3 loop reads CAIKGDRVGYEQYF. CDR3 DNA sequence: TGTGCCATCAAGGGGGACAGGGTGGGTTACGAGCAGTACTTC.